One T cell receptor (beta chain) is described in this entry. The antigen is undetermined. Some clones are missing from TCRdb's copy, which holds only in-frame ones; the method was immunoSEQ multiplex PCR. The sample lists fewer than 80,000 clones; around 83% were seen once. This sample is drawn from a study of identifying expanded T cells in peripheral blood. Study-wide points: Variance in clone template counts between approximately two-week samples significantly increased with total template count across all healthy donors.

The junction had 8 bases not matched to a gene; V was cut back by 0 bases and J by 7 bases. The CDR3 runs to 16 residues. Germline loops: CDR1 LGHNA, CDR2 YSLEER. Sequenced sample: blood. This chain connects TRBV4-3 to TRBJ2-3, with TRBD2 matching 9 bases. This TCR derives from a person between 18 and 69 years old in good health. The CDR3 bases are TGCGCCAGCAGCCAAGATGTGGCGGGGGGGGCATATACGCAGTATTTT. Translation: CASSQDVAGGAYTQYF.